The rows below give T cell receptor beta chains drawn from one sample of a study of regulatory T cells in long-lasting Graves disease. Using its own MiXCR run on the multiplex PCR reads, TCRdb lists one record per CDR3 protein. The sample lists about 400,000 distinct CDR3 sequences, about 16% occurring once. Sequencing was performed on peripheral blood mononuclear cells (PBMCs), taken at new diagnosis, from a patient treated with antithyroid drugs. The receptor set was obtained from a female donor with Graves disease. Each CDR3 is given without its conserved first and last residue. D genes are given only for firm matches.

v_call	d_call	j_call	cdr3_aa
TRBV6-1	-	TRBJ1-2	ASSGQNYGYT
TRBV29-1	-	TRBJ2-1	SVGDSENNEQF
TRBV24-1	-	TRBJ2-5	ATSVAPRETQY
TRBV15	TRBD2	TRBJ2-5	ATSRVLDSGGPGETQY
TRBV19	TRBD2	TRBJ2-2	ASSIAGGSNTGELF
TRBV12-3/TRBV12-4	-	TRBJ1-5	ASSRDGNQPQH
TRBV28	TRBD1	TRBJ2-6	ASSPHPGTASSGANVLT
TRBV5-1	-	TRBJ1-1	ASSLPETENTEAF
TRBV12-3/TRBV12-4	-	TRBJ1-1	ASSFARAEAF
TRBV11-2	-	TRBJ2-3	ASSLVQGTDTQY
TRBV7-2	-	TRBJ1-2	ASSLQPGHYGYT
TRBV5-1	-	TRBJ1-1	ASSFTTRDGNTEAF
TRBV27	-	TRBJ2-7	ASSPDRSYEQY
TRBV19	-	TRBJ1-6	ASREAPYNSPLH